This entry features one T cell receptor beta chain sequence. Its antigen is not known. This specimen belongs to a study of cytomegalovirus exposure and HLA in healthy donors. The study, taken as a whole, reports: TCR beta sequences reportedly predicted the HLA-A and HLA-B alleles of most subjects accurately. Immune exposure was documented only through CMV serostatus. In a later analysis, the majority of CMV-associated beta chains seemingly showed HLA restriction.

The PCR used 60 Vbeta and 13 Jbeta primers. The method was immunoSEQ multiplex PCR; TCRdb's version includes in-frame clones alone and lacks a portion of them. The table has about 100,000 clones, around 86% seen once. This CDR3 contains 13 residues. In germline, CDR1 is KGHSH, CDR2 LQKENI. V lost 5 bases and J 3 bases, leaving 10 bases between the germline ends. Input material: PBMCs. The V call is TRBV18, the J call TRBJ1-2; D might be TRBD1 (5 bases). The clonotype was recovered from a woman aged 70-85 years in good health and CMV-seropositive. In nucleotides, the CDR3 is TGTGCCAGCTCATCTCCGGGGGACTATGGCTACACCTTC. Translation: CASSSPGDYGYTF.